This T cell receptor (beta chain) was captured in a study of T cell therapy after organ transplantation (dated by TCRdb to the late 2010s). About the study as a whole: Therapy products were autologous CMV-specific T cells expanded in vitro for approximately two weeks with a peptide pool of 30 HLA class I and II CMV epitopes. Each patient got up to 6 T cell doses, given every 2 weeks, and was then monitored for around 27 weeks after finishing therapy. Among the ten or so patients, eight were classed as clinical responders, while two were classed as nonresponders. Across 2 to 6 intravenous infusions, patients got a median of 1.92 x 10^8 CMV-specific T cells. The study was a follow-up TRBV repertoire analysis of an open-label phase I trial of autologous CMV-specific adoptive T cell therapy in solid-organ transplant recipients. Before T cell therapy commenced, pretherapy samples of peripheral blood were collected. Of the 10 or so patients, only 7 or 8 had long-term post-therapy samples available.

This specimen's time point label, interpreted: before start of T cell therapy. The patients had received solid-organ transplants and had drug-resistant/recurrent cytomegalovirus. Under 11 of the trial participants were picked for repertoire analysis depending on whether post-therapy peripheral blood mononuclear cells were available. Viable CD3+CD8+CD4- lymphocytes were sorted from PBMCs on a BD FACSAria III. Genomic DNA was extracted from sorted cells with the Qiagen DNeasy Kit. The CDR3 sequence holds 13 residues, the cysteine and phenylalanine included. CDR3 DNA is the only sequence kept; it has 39 bases, read in frame from the first base. CDR1 is given as MNHEY and CDR2 as SVGAGI, both from the germline V gene. Trimming takes 2 bases from V and 4 bases from J, and the germline ends sit 8 bases apart. For this clone: Its antigen has not been determined. It has no much larger one-base neighbor in the sample; base qualities were not kept.

Using the immunoSEQ two-step, bias-controlled multiplex PCR assay, TRB CDR3 regions were amplified from genomic DNA. CDR3 libraries were sequenced on an Illumina NextSeq 500. As for the authors' bioinformatics: Initial alignment and bioinformatics, including bias normalization against synthetic CDR3 analogs, were performed with the immunoSEQ Analyzer platform. Annotation of V, D and J genes was based on the definitions in the IMGT database. Additional TRBV analyses were carried out with default settings in VDJtools version 1.1.10 and the R package tcR version 2.2.1.11. GLIPH analysis was done using default settings in version 1.0. To test for significant clonotype frequency changes in CDR3 sequences with at least 5 reads, a 2-sided binomial test with Benjamini-Hochberg correction (alpha = 0.01) was used. The clones in this table, taken by TCRdb from immuneACCESS, are in-frame only. Not every clone is retained; where verified, under half of the shortfall comes from an unresolved V gene, and the cause of the rest is unknown. The V and J calls and clone size were taken over from that table, and D and trimming were inferred from the DNA. Within this sample are about 50,000 clones, with less than 95% of them counted one time only. The leading ten clones occupy approximately 3.4% of the sample.

Paper-wide results and their limitations: The fold change in CD8 clonality after therapy was inversely correlated with pretherapy clonality, which suggests that less biased repertoires were more open to remodeling. Reduced sample coverage from poor CD8+ T cell yield may be reflected in the few expansions detected in nonresponders. Post-therapy reconstitution appeared to include both transferred clonotypes and endogenous clonotypes not detected in the therapy products. Before therapy, nonresponders had marked clonal expansions, and their repertoires changed minimally after therapy. Because the cohort was small, confounders such as concurrent antirejection and antiviral medications could not be assessed.

Specimen: CD8+ T cells from blood, collected before autologous CMV-specific T cell therapy. The TCR sequence derives from a human patient who had received a solid organ transplant and had CMV disease. The rearrangement joined TRBV6-5 to TRBJ1-2; the D gene is not confidently resolved. The CDR3 protein sequence reads: CASSYGEIYGYTF. The nucleotide sequence reads as follows: TGTGCCAGCAGTTACGGAGAGATCTATGGCTACACCTTC.